The clone carrying this TCR beta chain was counted many times. As yet, its antigen is unknown. With 10-nucleotide random UMIs included, cDNA was synthesized by 5'RACE. MiXCR was run by TCRdb on the 5' RACE reads, yielding one entry per CDR3 protein. The data contain 35,000 to 50,000 distinct CDR3 sequences, about 14% of them singletons. This entry comes from a study of neurological immune-mediated disorders. The study's findings and limits: TCR-beta repertoires seemed private in all groups, with no expanded CDR3 amino acid sequences shared.

Sorted libraries drew on about a million CD4+ or CD8+ T cells. The CDR3 has 16 amino acids. V gave up 1 base and J gave up 2 bases, with 9 bases separating them. Per the germline V gene, CDR1 is MGHRA and CDR2 is YSYEKL. The TCR comes from a woman in her sixties with HTLV-1-associated myelopathy (HAM/TSP). The sequencing input was CD4+ T cells from blood. The chain combines TRBV4-1 with TRBJ2-6; TRBD2 might be the D (6 bases). The CDR3 here is CASSQGRLAGANVLTF. DNA of the CDR3: TGCGCCAGCAGCCAAGGGAGACTAGCTGGGGCCAACGTCCTGACTTTC.